This T cell receptor beta chain was documented in a study of T cell repertoires in cytomegalovirus infection. Regarding this clonotype: Its specificity is unknown.

Looked up from germline, CDR1 is SEHNR and CDR2 is FQNEAQ (reference sequence). The CDR3 runs to 12 residues. Trimming cost V 5 bases and J 9 bases, with 13 bases left between them. One entry per CDR3 protein results from TCRdb running MiXCR on the reads. The data contain about 570,000 distinct CDR3 sequences, about 40% of them singletons. V gene TRBV7-9 combines with J gene TRBJ2-5; possibly TRBD2 for D (5 bases). The TCR comes from a human donor in good health (CMV status not recorded). Some clones in this sample may be carry-over from other donors' samples. The sequencing here drew on cultured PBMCs, taken from culture after CMV antigen stimulation. The DNA for the CDR3 is TGTGCCAGCAGCCCCGACTACGGGGCCCAGTACTTC. It yields the protein CASSPDYGAQYF.